This T cell receptor beta chain was identified during a study of response to subunit inactivated influenza vaccine. A note on this clonotype: The antigen remains undetermined.

TCRdb used MiXCR to reprocess the RT-PCR reads, holding one entry per CDR3 protein. The sample holds about 570,000 distinct CDR3 sequences, about 10% seen once. CDR1 and CDR2 (germline): SGHTA, FQGNSA. V lost 1 base, J lost 5 bases, and 6 bases lay in between. There are 12 residues in the CDR3. Regarding the study as a whole: It was suggested by the authors that few new T cells are recruited by each seasonal influenza vaccination.

This material consisted of PBMCs from blood, taken on the day of vaccination. The TCR was taken from a man in his fifties who received an inactivated influenza vaccine. The chain employs TRBV7-2 and TRBJ2-7; D gene ambiguous. The CDR3 spells CASSLDLNEQYF. Written as DNA, the CDR3 is TGTGCCAGCAGCTTAGATTTGAACGAGCAGTACTTC.